The present T cell receptor beta chain was sequenced within a study of cytomegalovirus exposure and HLA in healthy donors. At the level of the study: Researchers found that approximately 85% of fewer than 450 genotyped donors fell within the Caucasian-associated ancestry cluster.

There are 14 residues in the CDR3. Trimming pared 5 bases from V and 8 bases from J, leaving 15 bases between. The germline CDR1 and CDR2 sequences are PRHDT and FYEKMQ (reference sequence). Study findings and constraints: Per a later analysis, fewer than 20,000 TCR beta sequences showed association with HLA alleles at 0.05 false discovery rate. Later analysis suggested most CMV-associated TCR beta chains were HLA-restricted. The authors enumerated 150 to 200 TCR beta chains as linked to cytomegalovirus.

Notes on this clone: The antigen remains undetermined.

PCR amplification relied on 60 Vbeta primers (plus 13 Jbeta primers). The protocol was immunoSEQ multiplex PCR, while the TCRdb copy is restricted to in-frame clones and leaves out a portion. The table lists under 130,000 clones, about three quarters of them singletons. This clonotype originated in a male donor in good health and CMV-seronegative. The V gene is TRBV13, the J gene TRBJ1-4, with D perhaps TRBD1 (5 bases). The sequencing input was PBMCs. The CDR3 DNA reads TGTGCCAGCAGCGGGTCTAGGGGTAGGGAAAAACTGTTTTTT. The encoded protein is CASSGSRGREKLFF.